Below are 18 T cell receptor beta chains sequenced from a single sample in a study of cytomegalovirus exposure and HLA in healthy donors. It was with 60 Vbeta and 13 Jbeta primers that the PCR ran. Here immunoSEQ multiplex PCR was the method, and the copy in TCRdb shows in-frame clones only, minus some. There are 110,000 to 150,000 clones in the sample; roughly 74% occur only once, and approximately 3.2% lies in the top ten. Sequencing input: PBMCs. All receptors derive from a man between 35 and 55 years old in good health and CMV-seronegative.

The rearrangement joins TRBV21-1 to TRBJ2-6; the tabulated D call, TRBD2, remains unverified against the DNA. TRBV21-1 is an annotated pseudogene. The CDR3 contains 15 residues. CDR3 sequence reads: CASSNDGAGANVLTF. In nucleotides, the CDR3 is TGTGCCAGCAGCAATGACGGGGCTGGGGCCAACGTCCTGACTTTC.

The chain employs TRBV9 and TRBJ1-1, with D maybe TRBD1 (5 bases). Trimming took off 0 bases at V and 4 bases at J, with 10 bases between the two ends. From germline, CDR1 is SGDLS and CDR2 YYNGEE. The CDR3 is 14 residues long. CDR3 nucleotide sequence: TGTGCCAGCAGCGTAGTCCCTCAGGGCACTGAAGCTTTCTTT. Protein sequence: CASSVVPQGTEAFF.

This clone has only a few counts. The chain uses TRBV5-4 and TRBJ2-1; TRBD1 matches at 8 bases. CDR3 length: 15 residues. With 2 bases clipped from V and 4 bases from J, the junction kept 5 bases outside the gene matches. Germline V gives CDR1 SGHNT, CDR2 YYREEE (reference sequence). DNA of the CDR3: TGTGCCAGCAGCTTCGGGACAGGCGTATACAATGAGCAGTTCTTC. Translating gives CASSFGTGVYNEQFF.

V and J are TRBV7-9 and TRBJ2-3, with TRBD2 as a possible D gene (6 bases). CDR1 and CDR2 (germline): SEHNR, FQNEAQ (reference sequence). Trimming left V 5 bases short and J 2 bases short, with 14 bases between. The CDR3 totals 15 residues. CDR3 nucleotide sequence: TGTGCCAGCAGCCCCCCTTGGGGGGTCACAGATACGCAGTATTTT. This translates into CASSPPWGVTDTQYF.

The chain employs TRBV7-2 and TRBJ1-1; tentatively, D is TRBD1 (5 bases). Trimming shortened V by 1 base and J by 4 bases, and 7 bases separated the two germline ends. Germline CDR1 and CDR2: SGHTA and FQGNSA. The CDR3 totals 13 residues. The CDR3 loop reads CASSLGGGTEAFF. As DNA, the CDR3 is TGTGCCAGCAGCTTAGGGGGGGGCACTGAAGCTTTCTTT.

This clone has a handful of counts. This rearrangement joins TRBV4-3 to TRBJ1-1; maybe TRBD1 (6 bases). The V end was cut by 1 base, the J end by 3 bases, with 15 bases between. CDR1 is LGHNA and CDR2 is YSLEER in the germline V gene. The CDR3 is 16 residues long. CDR3 residues: CASSQGGRGSDTEAFF. The CDR3 DNA follows: TGCGCCAGCAGCCAAGGAGGCAGGGGATCGGACACTGAAGCTTTCTTT.

The chain employs TRBV21-1 and TRBJ2-5; the table's D call of TRBD2 was not tested on the DNA. TRBV21-1 corresponds to a pseudogene. The CDR3 is 17 residues long. CDR3 in amino acids: CASIGSGGPGVGETQYF. In DNA, the CDR3 is TGTGCCAGCATAGGTAGCGGGGGGCCGGGGGTCGGGGAGACCCAGTACTTC.

A single count supports this clone. A junction boundary mismatches the germline segment, possibly from a read error. The V and J genes are TRBV7-9 and TRBJ1-3; D unclear. The CDR3 covers 17 residues. Germline CDR1 SEHNR, CDR2 FQNEAQ (reference sequence). The CDR3: CSSSSGGRDYHGNTIYF. The CDR3 nucleotides are TGTTCCAGCAGCTCCGGTGGGAGGGATTATCATGGAAACACCATATATTTT. Filled out from reference TRBV7-9 and TRBJ1-3, the complete variable domain reads DTGVSQNPRHKITKRGQNVTFRCDPISEHNRLYWYRQTLGQGPEFLTYFQNEAQLEKSRLLSDRFSAERPKGSFSTLEIQRTEQGDSAMYLCSSSSGGRDYHGNTIYFGEGSWLTVV.

CDR3 in amino acids: CASSPGQLNTEAFF. The DNA of the CDR3 is TGTGCCAGCAGTCCGGGACAGTTGAACACTGAAGCTTTCTTT. The chain is built from TRBV28 and TRBJ1-1, with TRBD1 identical over 7 bases. Germline lookup yields CDR1 MDHEN and CDR2 SYDVKM. V lost 5 bases and J lost 0; bases outside the gene matches: 3. The CDR3 loop spans 14 amino acids.

The V and J genes are TRBV5-6 and TRBJ2-1; possible D gene TRBD1, 6 bases. The CDR3 spans 15 residues. The germline CDR1 and CDR2 sequences are SGHDT and YYEEEE. Trimming cost V 1 base and J 4 bases, with 12 bases left between them. Here the CDR3 DNA reads TGTGCCAGCAGCTTGCACAGGGACCTTTACAATGAGCAGTTCTTC. This sequence encodes CASSLHRDLYNEQFF.

This clone was counted only a few times. The V gene is TRBV12-5, the J gene TRBJ2-7; 9 bases are shared with TRBD1. Germline lookup yields CDR1 LGHNT and CDR2 FRNRAP. With 4 bases clipped from V and 13 bases from J, the junction kept 17 bases outside the gene matches. This CDR3 has 15 amino acids. CDR3 amino acids: CASGSTWTGAGSIYF. The CDR3 DNA follows: TGTGCTAGTGGTTCTACCTGGACAGGGGCGGGAAGTATATACTTC. Combining the CDR3 with reference TRBV12-5 and TRBJ2-7 gives the whole variable domain DARVTQTPRHKVTEMGQEVTMRCQPILGHNTVFWYRQTMMQGLELLAYFRNRAPLDDSGMPKDRFSAEMPDATLATLKIQPSEPRDSAVYFCASGSTWTGAGSIYFGPGTRLTVT.

This chain connects TRBV5-1 to TRBJ1-4; D is possibly TRBD1 (6 bases). Trimming pared 4 bases from V and 3 bases from J, leaving 13 bases between. The CDR3 totals 15 residues. The germline gives CDR1 SGHRS, CDR2 YFSETQ. Written as DNA, the CDR3 is TGCGCCAGCAGCCCGTGGACAGAGCCTAATGAAAAACTGTTTTTT. Its translation: CASSPWTEPNEKLFF.

This clone was detected a few times. This rearrangement joins TRBV4-3 to TRBJ1-4; maybe TRBD1 (5 bases). Germline V CDR1 and CDR2: LGHNA, YSLEER. V dropped 4 bases and J dropped 3 bases, with 12 bases sitting between them. The CDR3 has 15 amino acids. This chain's CDR3 is CASSLFPGANEKLFF. CDR3 coding DNA: TGCGCCAGCAGCCTATTTCCGGGGGCTAATGAAAAACTGTTTTTT.

The chain employs TRBV6-1 and TRBJ1-1; 9 nucleotides agree with TRBD1. The germline V gene has CDR1 MNHNS and CDR2 SASEGT. The CDR3 loop spans 15 amino acids. V gave up 2 bases and J gave up 5 bases; unmatched junction bases: 6. Here the CDR3 DNA reads TGTGCCAGCAGTGAACCTGGGACAGGGAAAACTGAAGCTTTCTTT. It encodes CASSEPGTGKTEAFF.

The rearrangement uses TRBV15 and TRBJ1-3; 10 nucleotides align to TRBD1. The V gene end was trimmed by 6 bases and the J gene end by 4 bases; junction bases not matched to a gene: 9. CDR1 and CDR2 from the germline V gene are LNHNV and YYDKDF (reference sequence). The CDR3 spans 16 residues. DNA of the CDR3: TGTGCCACCAGAGGGACAGGGGTTTTGGGAGGAAACACCATATATTTT. Its protein is CATRGTGVLGGNTIYF.

Here the CDR3 reads CATTLGYGYTF. CDR3 coding DNA: TGTGCCACCACTCTCGGGTATGGCTACACCTTC. V and J are TRBV28 and TRBJ1-2; the D is unclear. The CDR3 sequence is 11 residues long. Trimming removed 10 bases at V and 5 bases at J, with 11 bases between. Germline loops: CDR1 MDHEN, CDR2 SYDVKM.

V gene TRBV2 combines with J gene TRBJ1-5, with a weak D call TRBD1 (5 bases). The CDR3 length is 15 residues. The V gene lost 3 bases and the J gene lost 1 base, with 10 bases spanning the gap. Germline-derived CDR1 and CDR2 are SNHLY and FYNNEI. CDR3 protein: CASSDPRGSNQPQHF. The CDR3 bases are TGTGCCAGCAGTGATCCGCGGGGGAGCAATCAGCCCCAGCATTTT. The whole variable domain, remainder taken from reference TRBV2 and TRBJ1-5, is EPEVTQTPSHQVTQMGQEVILRCVPISNHLYFYWYRQILGQKVEFLVSFYNNEISEKSEIFDDQFSVERPDGSNFTLKIRSTKLEDSAMYFCASSDPRGSNQPQHFGDGTRLSIL.

The J gene is TRBJ2-2, the V gene TRBV28; the D gene is possibly TRBD1 (5 bases). Deletions cut 3 bases from V and 1 base from J, with 9 bases between. CDR3 length equals 15 residues. Germline V gives CDR1 MDHEN, CDR2 SYDVKM. This CDR3 reads CASSLGQVNTGELFF. The DNA for the CDR3 is TGTGCCAGCAGTTTGGGGCAGGTGAACACCGGGGAGCTGTTTTTT.